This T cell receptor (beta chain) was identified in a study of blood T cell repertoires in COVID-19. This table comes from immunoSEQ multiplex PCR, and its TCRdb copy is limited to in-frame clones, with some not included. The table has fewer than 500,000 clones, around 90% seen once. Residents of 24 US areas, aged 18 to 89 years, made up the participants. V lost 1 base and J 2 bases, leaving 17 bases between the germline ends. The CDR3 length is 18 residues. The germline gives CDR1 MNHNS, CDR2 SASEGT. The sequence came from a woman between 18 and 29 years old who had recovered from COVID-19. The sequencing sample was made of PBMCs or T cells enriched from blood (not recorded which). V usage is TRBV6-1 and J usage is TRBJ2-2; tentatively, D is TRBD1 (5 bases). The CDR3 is CASSEGGYYLSNTGELFF. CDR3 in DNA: TGTGCCAGCAGTGAAGGGGGCTACTACCTAAGCAACACCGGGGAGCTGTTTTTT.